This TCR beta chain is drawn from a study of T cell repertoires in cytomegalovirus infection (dated by TCRdb to about 2019). As for the study more broadly: The HLA type of each donor mattered for the analysis, because public TCR beta signatures pointed to carriage of CMV infection along with the matching HLA type.

Sequencing took place on an Illumina HiSeq 1500. In-frame beta chains were kept once TCRdb had trimmed the public reads at Q25 with fastp and called clones with MiXCR. CDR3 protein duplicates are merged, each entry listing the most common genes and DNA. Present in this sample are a few hundred thousand distinct CDR3 sequences, approximately 13% of which were seen just once. Around 8.7% of the sample is in the top ten clones. Results and caveats for the whole study, not just this receptor: Carriers of CMV infection plus the relevant HLA type were discriminated by the cumulative frequency of public TCR beta family members in the study cohort and in an independent roughly 340-donor cohort. The ex vivo response was dominated by HLA-C-restricted CMV-specific TCR beta clonotypes, and the single most frequent clonotype in two of eight donors was supplied by these HLA-C-restricted clonotypes.

This clonotype appeared a few times. Its antigen target is currently unknown. Qualities for individual bases were not recorded, and no much larger clone is one base off. The TCR was taken from a human donor in good health (CMV status not recorded). Some clones in this sample may be carry-over from other donors' samples. Sequenced material: PBMCs.

The encoded CDR3 is CASSKGLAGVPGELFF. The nucleotides read TGTGCCAGCAGTAAGGGACTAGCGGGAGTCCCCGGGGAGCTGTTTTTT. The chain was built from TRBV12-3 or TRBV12-4 and TRBJ2-2, with TRBD2 identical over 14 junction bases. For this chain, trimming is 5 bases at the V end and 6 bases at the J end, and the number of junction bases without a gene match is 5. CDR3 length: 16 amino acids, cysteine to phenylalanine. Of the read, only the CDR3 DNA is kept; its 48 bases are in frame from base 1.